The 20 T cell receptor beta chains listed next were all sequenced from one sample in a study of blood T cell repertoires in COVID-19. This table comes from immunoSEQ multiplex PCR, and its TCRdb copy is limited to in-frame clones, with some not included. Here the sample spans more than 200,000 clones, almost 90% being singletons. Sequenced: peripheral blood. Receptors originate from an elderly man with acute or convalescent COVID-19.

The chain employs TRBV20-1 and TRBJ2-7; perhaps TRBD1 as D (5 bases). The CDR3 has 11 residues. Trimming stripped 5 bases from V and 5 bases from J, with 10 bases between. Germline V gene lookup returns CDR1 DFQATT and CDR2 SNEGSKA (reference sequence). For the CDR3, the DNA is TGCAGTGCTCCAGGGCACAACGAGCAGTACTTC. It is translated as CSAPGHNEQYF.

In this sample, this clone turned up a few times. J is TRBJ2-1 and V is TRBV5-1; TRBD1 is a possible D gene (5 bases). CDR1 is SGHRS, CDR2 YFSETQ, per germline. The CDR3 is 14 amino acids. The V gene lost 0 bases and the J gene lost 5 bases, with 9 bases spanning the gap. CDR3 amino acids: CASSLGQLHNEQFF. The CDR3, as DNA: TGCGCCAGCAGCTTGGGACAGCTACACAATGAGCAGTTCTTC.

V and J are TRBV5-5 and TRBJ1-5; weak D call: TRBD1 (6 bases). V was shortened by 2 bases and J by 5 bases, with 14 bases between the two germline ends. In germline, CDR1 is SGHKS, CDR2 YYEKEE (reference sequence). This CDR3 has 15 residues. The CDR3 sequence is CASSFSGEIDQPQHF. As DNA, the CDR3 is TGTGCCAGCAGCTTTTCAGGGGAGATCGATCAGCCCCAGCATTTT. The full variable domain, in which reference TRBV5-5 and TRBJ1-5 provide the parts outside the CDR3, is DAGVTQSPTHLIKTRGQQVTLRCSPISGHKSVSWYQQVLGQGPQFIFQYYEKEERGRGNFPDRFSARQFPNYSSELNVNALLLGDSALYLCASSFSGEIDQPQHFGDGTRLSIL.

The chain joins TRBV28 to TRBJ2-7; TRBD1 matches 7 bases. Germline trimming cut 5 bases from V and 3 bases from J; bases unmatched to any gene: 10. This CDR3 is built from 15 residues. CDR1 and CDR2 (germline): MDHEN, SYDVKM. The CDR3 protein is CASSQQGQVHYEQYF. The CDR3 coding sequence is TGTGCCAGCAGTCAACAGGGGCAGGTCCACTACGAGCAGTACTTC.

This chain uses TRBV25-1 with TRBJ2-3; D perhaps matches TRBD1 (5 bases). Germline V lookup: CDR1 MGHDK, CDR2 SYGVNS. The CDR3 is 14 amino acids. Trimming took off 7 bases at V and 3 bases at J, with 14 bases between the two ends. The CDR3, as DNA: TGTGCCAGCACTCCGGTGGGGCGGACAGATACGCAGTATTTT. Amino acid sequence: CASTPVGRTDTQYF.

J is TRBJ1-3 and V is TRBV13; a possible D gene is TRBD1 (5 bases). V was trimmed by 5 bases and J by 2 bases, leaving 16 bases between them. CDR1 is PRHDT and CDR2 is FYEKMQ in the germline V gene (reference sequence). The CDR3 consists of 16 residues. In DNA, the CDR3 is TGTGCCAGCAGCCCGCCGGGACTTTTTCCTGGAAACACCATATATTTT. It is translated as CASSPPGLFPGNTIYF.

The chain employs TRBV24-1 and TRBJ2-3; 10 positions agree with TRBD2. Trimming at V came to 3 bases and at J to 1 base, leaving 3 bases not matched to a gene. From germline, CDR1 is KGHDR and CDR2 SFDVKD. The CDR3 extends over 16 amino acids. The CDR3 DNA reads as TGTGCCACCAGTGATAGAGCGGGAGGGGGCACAGATACGCAGTATTTT. It encodes CATSDRAGGGTDTQYF.

This clone appeared a single time. This rearrangement joins TRBV4-1 to TRBJ1-1; tentative D call: TRBD1 (6 bases). The germline V gene encodes CDR1 MGHRA and CDR2 YSYEKL. This CDR3 spans 15 amino acids. Trimming cost V 4 bases and J 3 bases, with 15 bases left between them. The CDR3 nucleotides read TGCGCCAGCAGCCCGTTACGTCAGGGGCACACTGAAGCTTTCTTT. Residues: CASSPLRQGHTEAFF.

This clone was counted a single time. V usage is TRBV7-9 and J usage is TRBJ2-7; D is uncertain. V gave up 5 bases and J gave up 0 bases, with 11 bases separating them. The CDR3 sequence is 14 residues long. The germline V gene has CDR1 SEHNR and CDR2 FQNEAQ (reference sequence). CDR3 sequence: CASSPLQNSYEQYF. CDR3 coding DNA: TGTGCCAGCAGCCCCCTACAGAACTCCTACGAGCAGTACTTC. Drawing the rest from reference TRBV7-9 and TRBJ2-7, the complete variable domain is DTGVSQNPRHKITKRGQNVTFRCDPISEHNRLYWYRQTLGQGPEFLTYFQNEAQLEKSRLLSDRFSAERPKGSFSTLEIQRTEQGDSAMYLCASSPLQNSYEQYFGPGTRLTVT.

The chain links TRBV5-5 to TRBJ2-3; D is perhaps TRBD1 (5 bases). The CDR3 consists of 16 residues. Germline values: CDR1 SGHKS, CDR2 YYEKEE (reference sequence). With 1 base removed from V and 0 bases from J, the gap between germline ends came to 12 bases. CDR3 sequence (DNA): TGTGCCAGCAGCTTGCAGGGAAGGGTGAGCACAGATACGCAGTATTTT. Amino acid sequence: CASSLQGRVSTDTQYF.

The chain uses TRBV7-9 and TRBJ2-3, with 9 bases that match TRBD2. This CDR3 region has 16 residues. The V segment lost 4 bases and the J segment 1 base; nucleotides outside the gene matches: 6. Germline values: CDR1 SEHNR, CDR2 FQNEAQ (reference sequence). In nucleotides, the CDR3 is TGTGCCAGCAGCTCCCTGGGCGGGGGGGGCACAGATACGCAGTATTTT. This encodes CASSSLGGGGTDTQYF.

The rearrangement links TRBV7-9 to TRBJ2-1; 7 bases are a match to TRBD1. CDR3 length equals 15 residues. The germline CDR1 and CDR2 sequences are SEHNR and FQNEAQ (reference sequence). V lost 0 bases and J lost 5; bases outside the gene matches: 4. This chain's CDR3 is CASSLAQGVHNEQFF. CDR3 nucleotide sequence: TGTGCCAGCAGCTTAGCGCAGGGGGTCCACAATGAGCAGTTCTTC.

The chain joins TRBV7-9 to TRBJ2-7, with TRBD1 matching over 7 bases. CDR3 size: 13 residues. The V segment lost 10 bases and the J segment 7 bases; nucleotides outside the gene matches: 13. The germline gives CDR1 SEHNR, CDR2 FQNEAQ (reference sequence). The CDR3 reads CATRDSNTEEQYF. For the CDR3, the DNA is TGTGCCACCCGGGACAGCAACACGGAAGAGCAGTACTTC.

The chain recombines TRBV21-1 with TRBJ1-4; the table's TRBD1 call for D was not verified on the DNA. TRBV21-1 is annotated as a pseudogene. The CDR3 totals 15 residues. DNA for the CDR3: TGTGCCAGCACCTATCCAGGGTGCACTAATGAAAAACTGTTTTTT. This sequence encodes CASTYPGCTNEKLFF.

The chain uses TRBV18 and TRBJ2-1, with 14 bases matching TRBD2. With V trimmed by 0 bases and J by 6 bases, 1 base remained unmatched. Germline assignment: CDR1 KGHSH and CDR2 LQKENI. CDR3 length equals 16 residues. The CDR3 is CASSPPGLAGGNEQFF. The DNA for the CDR3 is TGTGCCAGCTCACCACCAGGACTAGCGGGAGGCAATGAGCAGTTCTTC.

This chain connects TRBV7-8 to TRBJ1-6, with TRBD1 as a possible D gene (6 bases). In germline, CDR1 is SGHVS, CDR2 FQNEAQ. The CDR3 loop spans 14 amino acids. V was pared by 5 bases and J by 9 bases, with 14 bases between. CDR3 coding DNA: TGTGCCAGCAGCCCCCGGAGGGGGGGTTCACCCCTCCACTTT. Translated: CASSPRRGGSPLHF. Drawing the rest from reference TRBV7-8 and TRBJ1-6, the complete variable domain is GAGVSQSPRYKVAKRGQDVALRCDPISGHVSLFWYQQALGQGPEFLTYFQNEAQLDKSGLPSDRFFAERPEGSVSTLKIQRTQQEDSAVYLCASSPRRGGSPLHFGNGTRLTVT.

The chain recombines TRBV9 with TRBJ1-4; D uncertain. The V gene lost 7 bases and the J gene lost 7 bases, with 17 bases spanning the gap. CDR3 length equals 14 residues. The germline V gene has CDR1 SGDLS and CDR2 YYNGEE. The CDR3 DNA is TGTGCCAGCGGATCAGGCACCGTGGGTGAAAAACTGTTTTTT. It yields the protein CASGSGTVGEKLFF. The entire variable domain, with the rest obtained from reference TRBV9 and TRBJ1-4, is as follows: DSGVTQTPKHLITATGQRVTLRCSPRSGDLSVYWYQQSLDQGLQFLIQYYNGEERAKGNILERFSAQQFPDLHSELNLSSLELGDSALYFCASGSGTVGEKLFFGSGTQLSVL.

In its sample, this clone was seen many times. This sequence joins TRBV11-3 and TRBJ2-1; D is perhaps TRBD2 (5 bases). The CDR3 spans 13 residues. The germline V and J ends were trimmed by 3 bases and 9 bases, with 12 bases remaining between them. CDR1 is SGHNT and CDR2 is YENEEA in the germline V gene. In nucleotides, the CDR3 is TGTGCCAGCAGCTTCTCGGACTTGAGTGAGCAGTTCTTC. Its translation is CASSFSDLSEQFF.

This clone appeared a single time. One end of the junction varies from germline; a read error may be responsible. The chain couples TRBV10-3 to TRBJ2-7; 8 bases are shared with TRBD1. From germline, CDR1 is ENHRY and CDR2 SYGVKD. There are 11 residues in the CDR3. This chain's CDR3 is CAIGQGYGQYF. CDR3 in DNA: TGTGCCATCGGACAGGGCTACGGGCAGTACTTC.

The chain combines TRBV7-9 with TRBJ2-2; 12 positions agree with TRBD2. The CDR3 consists of 16 residues. V lost 1 base to trimming and J lost 7 bases; unmatched junction nucleotides: 4. Germline values: CDR1 SEHNR, CDR2 FQNEAQ (reference sequence). CDR3 nucleotides: TGTGCCAGCAGCTTAGGACTAGCGGGAGTAGGCGGGGAGCTGTTTTTT. It yields the protein CASSLGLAGVGGELFF.